This entry features one T cell receptor (beta chain) sequence. The sample belongs to a study of T cell changes during pregnancy in multiple sclerosis. Clones were read by immunoSEQ multiplex PCR, and TCRdb kept only the in-frame ones, dropping some. The sample records around 70,000 clones, 90% to 95% being singletons. CDR3 length: 13 residues. V shed 6 bases and J shed 6 bases, with 15 bases lying between them. Germline CDR1 is MNHEY and CDR2 is SVGAGI. This receptor was identified in a female donor with multiple sclerosis, enrolled in a pregnancy study. Sequencing was performed on peripheral blood, taken after pregnancy. The chain links TRBV6-5 to TRBJ2-7; TRBD1 might be the D (6 bases). This chain's CDR3 is CASRQSGAPEQYF. CDR3 bases: TGTGCCAGCAGGCAATCAGGGGCTCCCGAGCAGTACTTC.